The 9 T cell receptor beta chains in this list originate from one sample, sequenced in a study of regulatory T cells in long-lasting Graves disease (dated by TCRdb to 2020 to 2022). The method behind the library was multiplex PCR. Instrument used: Illumina HiSeq 4000. iRepertoire HTBI primers and Arm-PCR amplification of CDR3 regions were used to construct TCR beta libraries. TCRdb's own reprocessing of the public reads used fastp at Q25 and MiXCR and kept productive beta chains. Every entry covers one CDR3 protein and lists the most common genes and DNA from its rows. The sample includes 400,000 to 550,000 distinct CDR3 sequences, with more than 12% observed a single time. Approximately 15% of the sample goes to the ten largest clones. This specimen's time point label, interpreted: newly diagnosed GD, antithyroid drugs for less than 3 months. For both TCR sequencing and RNA sequencing, RNA was extracted from PBMCs in TRIzol.

These data also formed part of another study, on T cells in Graves' hyperthyroidism and ophthalmopathy.

Sequenced material: peripheral blood mononuclear cells (PBMCs), taken at new diagnosis, from a patient treated with antithyroid drugs. All receptors derive from a woman in her twenties or thirties with Graves disease. Donor details come from another sample of the same person, matched by shared clones.

This clonotype was found many times. This rearrangement joins TRBV2 to TRBJ2-7; D gene unclear. Trimming stripped 6 bases from V and 3 bases from J, with 12 bases between. The CDR3 totals 13 residues. Germline V gives CDR1 SNHLY, CDR2 FYNNEI. Here the CDR3 reads CASSDLGIYEQYF. CDR3 nucleotides: TGTGCCAGCAGCGACCTGGGGATCTACGAGCAGTACTTC.

This clonotype has more than one count but fewer than ten. The chain recombines TRBV5-1 with TRBJ1-1; the D gene is possibly TRBD1 (6 bases). Germline V gives CDR1 SGHRS, CDR2 YFSETQ. V was pared by 3 bases and J by 1 base, with 10 bases between. The CDR3 runs to 14 residues. This CDR3 is CASSSDRQNTEAFF. The CDR3 DNA reads TGCGCCAGCAGCTCCGACAGGCAGAACACTGAAGCTTTCTTT. The full variable domain, rest sourced from reference TRBV5-1 and TRBJ1-1, is KAGVTQTPRYLIKTRGQQVTLSCSPISGHRSVSWYQQTPGQGLQFLFEYFSETQRNKGNFPGRFSGRQFSNSRSEMNVSTLELGDSALYLCASSSDRQNTEAFFGQGTRLTVV.

V and J are TRBV9 and TRBJ2-1; D is ambiguous. The CDR3 length is 15 residues. Trimming pared 0 bases from V and 5 bases from J, leaving 12 bases between. Germline CDR1 reads SGDLS; CDR2 reads YYNGEE. The CDR3 DNA reads as TGTGCCAGCAGCGTAGCTGGGGTGAGCCACAATGAGCAGTTCTTC. This sequence encodes CASSVAGVSHNEQFF.

This clonotype was counted ten times or more. CDR3 coding DNA: TGTGCCAGCAGTTTAGTCACAGGGGGCTCGGAGCAGTTCTTC. Translation: CASSLVTGGSEQFF. The V call is TRBV12-3 or TRBV12-4, the J call TRBJ2-1; 9 bases map to TRBD1. The CDR3 has 14 residues. J gave up 10 bases and V 1 base, and 5 bases lay outside the gene matches.

This clonotype has at least ten counts. The chain carries TRBV2 and TRBJ2-7, with a tentative D call TRBD1 (5 bases). V dropped 6 bases and J dropped 2 bases, with 14 bases sitting between them. The germline V gene encodes CDR1 SNHLY and CDR2 FYNNEI. This CDR3 has 14 amino acids. CDR3 residues: CASSWTYGPYEQYF. CDR3 nucleotide sequence: TGTGCCAGCAGCTGGACATACGGGCCCTACGAGCAGTACTTC.

At least ten counts were recorded for this clonotype. The chain links TRBV2 to TRBJ1-6; unclear D gene. Trimming shortened V by 6 bases and J by 5 bases, and 11 bases separated the two germline ends. The germline V gene encodes CDR1 SNHLY and CDR2 FYNNEI. CDR3 length equals 14 residues. The CDR3 loop is CASRKLADNSPLHF. CDR3 bases: TGTGCCAGCAGGAAGCTAGCAGATAATTCACCCCTCCACTTT.

This clonotype has a handful of counts. The rearrangement joins TRBV19 to TRBJ1-4, with D unclear. Germline CDR1 and CDR2: LNHDA and SQIVND (reference sequence). The CDR3 spans 16 residues. Trimming pared 0 bases from V and 3 bases from J, leaving 11 bases between. The CDR3 DNA is TGTGCCAGTAGTATAGATCCCGCCAGGTCTAATGAAAAACTGTTTTTT. It specifies CASSIDPARSNEKLFF.

The sample holds many counts of this clonotype. V gene TRBV16 combines with J gene TRBJ1-5, with D possibly TRBD1 on 6 matching bases. The ends were cut back, 3 bases at V and 0 bases at J, with 9 bases in the middle. Germline V gene data show CDR1 as KGHSY and CDR2 as FQNENV. The CDR3 has 15 residues. CDR3 protein: CASSQRDISNQPQHF. The CDR3 DNA is TGTGCCAGCAGCCAGAGGGACATTAGCAATCAGCCCCAGCATTTT.

The chain links TRBV28 to TRBJ1-2, with 10 bases aligning to TRBD1. The CDR3 runs to 16 residues. The germline gives CDR1 MDHEN, CDR2 SYDVKM. The junction had 9 bases not matched to a gene; V was cut back by 1 base and J by 7 bases. CDR3: CASSLLPGQGLGGYTF. DNA for the CDR3: TGTGCCAGCAGTTTATTGCCGGGACAGGGGCTCGGTGGCTACACCTTC.